The next 24 T cell receptor beta chains were all read from a single sample in a study of OX40 agonist ivuxolimab in advanced cancers. Produced via immunoSEQ multiplex PCR; TCRdb's table is partial and in-frame only. Of about 93,000 clones in the sample, 90% to 95% were seen once. Specimen: CD4+ or CD8+ T cells sorted from blood, collected in a trial of the OX40 agonist ivuxolimab. These receptors originate from an adult with an advanced solid tumor such as melanoma, head and neck, liver or kidney cancer.

The chain is built from TRBV6-6 and TRBJ2-1; 9 positions agree with TRBD1. The J segment lost 6 bases and the V segment lost 4 bases, leaving 1 base of the junction unmatched. Germline V gene lookup returns CDR1 MNHNY and CDR2 SVGAGI (reference sequence). CDR3 length equals 13 residues. CDR3 in amino acids: CASSSTGGNEQFF. DNA of the CDR3: TGTGCCAGCAGTTCGACAGGGGGCAATGAGCAGTTCTTC.

The genes are TRBV7-9 and TRBJ2-7; 9 bases map to TRBD1. V shed 5 bases, J shed 4 bases, and the junction held 9 bases outside the gene matches. Germline V gene sequence: CDR1 SEHNR, CDR2 FQNEAQ (reference sequence). This CDR3 is built from 15 residues. The DNA for the CDR3 is TGTGCCAGCAGCCACTTCGGGACAGGGTTTTACGAGCAGTACTTC. Its translation is CASSHFGTGFYEQYF.

This rearrangement joins TRBV10-3 to TRBJ1-6; TRBD1 matches at 9 bases. Trimming at V came to 3 bases and at J to 7 bases, leaving 7 bases not matched to a gene. Germline values: CDR1 ENHRY, CDR2 SYGVKD. The CDR3 has 16 amino acids. The CDR3 reads CAISDTAGQGNSPLHF. The DNA of the CDR3 is TGTGCCATCAGTGATACCGCCGGACAGGGGAATTCACCCCTCCACTTT.

The chain carries TRBV27 and TRBJ1-5; unclear D gene. This CDR3 region has 13 residues. CDR1 is MNHEY and CDR2 is SMNVEV in the germline V gene (reference sequence). Trimming took off 5 bases at V and 6 bases at J, with 11 bases between the two ends. CDR3 residues: CASSLEEGQPQHF. CDR3 in DNA: TGTGCCAGCAGTCTCGAGGAGGGTCAGCCCCAGCATTTT.

There are a few counts of this clone. This rearrangement joins TRBV6-1 to TRBJ1-2; D not certain. The CDR3 is 11 residues long. Germline CDR1 MNHNS, CDR2 SASEGT. V was cut by 6 bases and J by 3 bases, with 5 bases left in between. The CDR3 spells CASREHYGYTF. DNA for the CDR3: TGTGCCAGCAGGGAGCACTATGGCTACACCTTC.

V gene TRBV4-3 combines with J gene TRBJ1-6; D remains unclear. V was clipped by 0 bases and J by 7 bases, with 13 bases between them. Germline V gene data show CDR1 as LGHNA and CDR2 as YSLEER. The CDR3 has 16 amino acids. The CDR3 sequence is CASSQDLAGSNSPLHF. The CDR3, as DNA: TGCGCCAGCAGCCAAGATTTGGCAGGCTCGAATTCACCCCTCCACTTT.

The rearrangement links TRBV9 to TRBJ2-3, with D possibly matching TRBD2 (6 bases). CDR1 SGDLS and CDR2 YYNGEE come from the germline V gene. The CDR3 length is 15 residues. The V and J ends lost 0 bases and 5 bases respectively, with 13 bases between them. The CDR3 bases are TGTGCCAGCAGCGTAGGCGGGGCCCTGGGAGATACGCAGTATTTT. Translating it yields CASSVGGALGDTQYF. The whole variable domain, filled in from reference TRBV9 and TRBJ2-3, reads DSGVTQTPKHLITATGQRVTLRCSPRSGDLSVYWYQQSLDQGLQFLIQYYNGEERAKGNILERFSAQQFPDLHSELNLSSLELGDSALYFCASSVGGALGDTQYFGPGTRLTVL.

This clone has a handful of counts. The chain combines TRBV4-3 with TRBJ2-1, with 11 bases matching TRBD2. V shed 4 bases and J 10 bases; nucleotides not matched to a gene: 18. CDR1 is LGHNA and CDR2 is YSLEER in the germline V gene. The CDR3 is 18 residues long. The CDR3 DNA sequence: TGCGCCAGCAGCCGAGGACTAGCGGGTACCCTCCCCCGGGAGGAGCAGTTCTTC. It is translated as CASSRGLAGTLPREEQFF.

The gene calls are TRBV11-2 and TRBJ2-1; D might be TRBD1 (6 bases). Between the trimmed V and J ends, which lost 5 bases and 8 bases, there was a span of 19 bases. Germline CDR1 reads SGHAT; CDR2 reads FQNNGV. The CDR3 has 15 amino acids. CDR3 nucleotides: TGTGCCAGCAGCCTAGGAGTACAGGGCTTGGATGAGCAGTTCTTC. This translates into CASSLGVQGLDEQFF.

The chain has TRBV19 and TRBJ2-7, with TRBD2 identical over 9 bases. V shed 5 bases and J 2 bases; nucleotides not matched to a gene: 4. The germline gives CDR1 LNHDA, CDR2 SQIVND (reference sequence). The CDR3 extends over 14 amino acids. The CDR3: CASSFSGSAYEQYF. The CDR3 DNA reads as TGTGCCAGTAGTTTTAGCGGGAGCGCCTACGAGCAGTACTTC.

The CDR3 sequence is CASSIAGGSGANVLTF. The CDR3 coding sequence is TGTGCCAGTAGTATAGCAGGGGGCTCTGGGGCCAACGTCCTGACTTTC. V usage is TRBV19 and J usage is TRBJ2-6; 7 bases fit TRBD1. Germline CDR1 is LNHDA and CDR2 is SQIVND (reference sequence). The V segment lost 1 base and the J segment 0 bases; nucleotides outside the gene matches: 0. CDR3 size: 16 residues.

This rearrangement joins TRBV30 to TRBJ2-5; D perhaps matches TRBD2 (6 bases). The CDR3 covers 15 residues. With 1 base removed from V and 9 bases from J, the gap between germline ends came to 21 bases. From germline, CDR1 is GTSNPN and CDR2 SVGIG (reference sequence). This chain's CDR3 is CAWSGSSGGIMPQYF. The CDR3 nucleotides are TGTGCCTGGAGTGGGAGTTCCGGGGGAATAATGCCCCAGTACTTC.

This clone was seen once. The chain links TRBV4-1 to TRBJ2-5; D gene uncertain. The CDR3 covers 14 residues. V was shortened by 0 bases and J by 5 bases, with 10 bases between the two germline ends. Germline CDR1 is MGHRA and CDR2 is YSYEKL. The CDR3 bases are TGCGCCAGCAGCCAAGAGGCCCCCGGGGAGACCCAGTACTTC. Its protein product is CASSQEAPGETQYF.

The chain links TRBV11-2 to TRBJ2-5; 10 bases align to TRBD2. The CDR3 contains 16 residues. J gave up 2 bases and V 4 bases, and 7 bases lay outside the gene matches. Per the germline V gene, CDR1 is SGHAT and CDR2 is FQNNGV. The CDR3 here is CASSSTGLALQETQYF. The CDR3 DNA sequence: TGTGCCAGCAGCTCAACGGGACTAGCGCTGCAAGAGACCCAGTACTTC.

The rearrangement uses TRBV7-6 and TRBJ1-1, with 7 bases that match TRBD1. J was trimmed by 3 bases and V by 5 bases; bases with no gene match: 12. The CDR3 covers 16 residues. Per germline, CDR1 SGHVS and CDR2 FNYEAQ. The CDR3 DNA sequence: TGTGCCAGCAGCCCGTCTCTTGCAGGGGGTGACACTGAAGCTTTCTTT. As protein: CASSPSLAGGDTEAFF. Full variable domain (remainder filled in from reference TRBV7-6 and TRBJ1-1): GAGVSQSPRYKVTKRGQDVALRCDPISGHVSLYWYRQALGQGPEFLTYFNYEAQQDKSGLPNDRFSAERPEGSISTLTIQRTEQRDSAMYRCASSPSLAGGDTEAFFGQGTRLTVV.

The count of this clone is one. The chain joins TRBV9 to TRBJ2-7; 11 nucleotides match TRBD2. V gave up 4 bases and J gave up 1 base; unmatched junction bases: 4. The CDR3 is 15 amino acids. Germline CDR1 SGDLS, CDR2 YYNGEE. The CDR3 sequence: CASSLGTSGSYEQYF. CDR3 bases: TGTGCCAGCAGCCTCGGGACTAGCGGATCCTACGAGCAGTACTTC.

The J gene is TRBJ1-1, the V gene TRBV2; 7 bases map to TRBD1. V shed 5 bases and J 6 bases; nucleotides not matched to a gene: 9. The CDR3 consists of 14 residues. The germline gives CDR1 SNHLY, CDR2 FYNNEI. The CDR3 here is CASSNLLTGPEAFF. For the CDR3, the DNA is TGTGCCAGCAGTAACTTATTGACAGGGCCTGAAGCTTTCTTT.

The chain has TRBV27 and TRBJ2-1, with D perhaps TRBD2 (6 bases). The CDR3 length is 15 residues. V shed 5 bases and J shed 0 bases, with 11 bases lying between them. Germline V gene data show CDR1 as MNHEY and CDR2 as SMNVEV (reference sequence). The CDR3 sequence: CASSVGGSSYNEQFF. CDR3 coding DNA: TGTGCCAGCAGTGTTGGGGGGAGCTCCTACAATGAGCAGTTCTTC.

As for this clone: The sample carries other DNA sequences with the same CDR3. Here the CDR3 DNA reads TGTGCCAGCAGTTTCGGCAATGAGCAGTTCTTC. Protein: CASSFGNEQFF. This sequence joins TRBV27 and TRBJ2-1; D ambiguous. This CDR3 region has 11 residues. The germline gives CDR1 MNHEY, CDR2 SMNVEV (reference sequence). V gave up 3 bases and J gave up 6 bases, with 3 bases separating them.

The DNA for the CDR3 is TGTGCCAGCAGCAAGGAGGGTTGGCAGGAGACCCAGTACTTC. This codes for CASSKEGWQETQYF. This chain uses TRBV7-9 with TRBJ2-5; D may be TRBD2 (6 bases). This CDR3 has 14 residues. Trimming left V 5 bases short and J 5 bases short, with 15 bases between. The germline V gene encodes CDR1 SEHNR and CDR2 FQNEAQ (reference sequence).

As concerns this clone: This is likely a read error, given that the CDR3 carries no conserved phenylalanine or tryptophan at its end. The genes are TRBV10-3 and TRBJ1-5; no definite D call. The CDR3 is made up of 14 amino acids. Between the trimmed V and J ends, which lost 2 bases and 1 base, there was a span of 6 bases. CDR1 and CDR2 (germline): ENHRY, SYGVKD. The CDR3: CAISEVDSNQPQHL. Written as DNA, the CDR3 is TGTGCCATCAGTGAGGTGGACAGCAATCAGCCCCAGCATCTT.

V is TRBV6-5 and J is TRBJ2-1; 13 nucleotides match TRBD2. The CDR3 is 15 residues long. Germline V gives CDR1 MNHEY, CDR2 SVGAGI. V shed 5 bases and J 10 bases; nucleotides not matched to a gene: 8. The CDR3 DNA follows: TGTGCCAGCAGTCCGAGACTAGCGGGGGGTGGCGAGCAGTTCTTC. Protein product: CASSPRLAGGGEQFF.

This clone came up once. The chain employs TRBV7-2 and TRBJ2-5; 12 nucleotides line up with TRBD2. V shed 5 bases and J 5 bases; nucleotides not matched to a gene: 9. Germline CDR1 SGHTA, CDR2 FQGNSA. There are 16 residues in the CDR3. The CDR3 nucleotides read TGTGCCAGCAGCCCGTCGACTAGCGGGGGACGTGAGACCCAGTACTTC. It codes for CASSPSTSGGRETQYF.

V gene TRBV4-1 combines with J gene TRBJ2-2, with no clear D. V lost 4 bases to trimming and J lost 5 bases, with 2 bases between them. Germline assignment: CDR1 MGHRA and CDR2 YSYEKL. The CDR3 extends over 11 amino acids. The CDR3 bases are TGCGCCAGCAGCCGAACCGGGGAGCTGTTTTTT. Amino acid sequence: CASSRTGELFF.